These 10 T cell receptor beta chains originate from one sample sequenced in a study of CD8+ T cells in alopecia areata. The sequencing template was cDNA reverse transcribed from extracted RNA. Libraries were prepared by immunoSEQ multiplex PCR; TCRdb keeps only in-frame clonotypes and omits some of them. The sample is made up of 200,000 to 300,000 clones, none counted only once. The authors sorted pooled cutaneous lymph node cells using CD4, CD8alpha, NKG2D, NKG2ACE and other markers. Sequenced: CD4+ T cells sorted from a lymph node. These receptors originate from a C3H/HeJ mouse with alopecia areata. For this strain, the MHC haplotype corresponds to H2-k.

This clone was seen a few times. Mouse gene names and germline throughout. The DNA ends 4 residues before the CDR3 does, and the rest of the CDR3 is filled in from the germline J gene. The chain joins TRBV1 to TRBJ1-1; maybe TRBD1 (5 bases). Germline V gives CDR1 NSQYPW, CDR2 LRSPGD (reference sequence). This CDR3 has 13 amino acids. Here the CDR3 reads CTCSADRQSEVFF. The part of the CDR3 DNA that was read is TGCACCTGCAGTGCAGACCGACAGTCA.

On this clone: Gene names are mouse gene names. The sequenced fragment ends 4 residues before the CDR3 boundary, so the rest is inferred from the germline J gene. The rearrangement uses TRBV1 and TRBJ1-1; TRBD1 matches at 7 bases. Germline-derived CDR1 and CDR2 are NSQYPW and LRSPGD (reference sequence). Trimming removed 5 bases from V and 4 bases from J; junction bases left unmatched: 4. This CDR3 spans 13 amino acids. The CDR3 protein is CTCSRGGGTEVFF. The sequenced part of the CDR3 DNA is TGCACCTGCAGTCGAGGGGGCGGCACA.

This clone occurred a few times. These gene names are mouse names. The CDR3 end lies 4 residues beyond the end of the read and is filled in from the germline J gene. The rearrangement joins TRBV5 to TRBJ1-1, with D unclear. The CDR3 has 15 amino acids. Germline CDR1 reads LGHNA; CDR2 reads YNLKQL (reference sequence). The CDR3 protein is CASSQDKWGRPEVFF. CDR3 DNA (partial): TGTGCCAGCAGCCAAGATAAATGGGGTCGGCCA.

This clone was seen many times. Genes here carry mouse names. The CDR3 is cut off 4 residues early in the read; its end comes from the germline J gene. Other DNA sequences in this specimen translate into the identical CDR3. The chain combines TRBV14 with TRBJ2-2, with 12 bases lining up with TRBD2. The CDR3 contains 16 residues. Germline V gene lookup returns CDR1 SGHDT and CDR2 FRDEAV. V lost 4 bases to trimming and J lost 2 bases; unmatched junction nucleotides: 3. This CDR3 reads CASSPGTGGNTGQLYF. Incomplete CDR3 DNA: TGTGCCAGCAGTCCCGGGACTGGGGGGAACACCGGG.

This clone was observed a handful of times. Mouse germline and gene names are used. The read terminates 4 residues ahead of where the CDR3 ends, so the germline J gene completes it. The chain links TRBV1 to TRBJ2-1; D is perhaps TRBD1 (6 bases). From germline, CDR1 is NSQYPW and CDR2 LRSPGD (reference sequence). The CDR3 is made up of 16 amino acids. V was shortened by 0 bases and J by 4 bases, with 13 bases between the two germline ends. The sequenced part of the CDR3 DNA is TGCACCTGCAGTGCAGAAGGCAGGGGAGAGTATGCT. It specifies CTCSAEGRGEYA. The full CDR3 protein reads CTCSAEGRGEYAEQFF.

This clone has only a few counts. Gene labels here are mouse ones. The sequenced fragment ends 4 residues before the CDR3 boundary, so the rest is inferred from the germline J gene. The rearrangement joins TRBV5 to TRBJ2-3; D possibly corresponds to TRBD1 (6 bases). V lost 2 bases, J lost 2 bases, and 8 bases lay in between. Germline V gene data show CDR1 as LGHNA and CDR2 as YNLKQL (reference sequence). The CDR3 is 14 amino acids. This CDR3 is CASSQRDNAETLYF. CDR3 bases read: TGTGCCAGCAGCCAAAGGGACAATGCAGAA.

This clone was seen a handful of times. Genes here carry mouse names. Read data end 4 residues before the CDR3 end; the end is taken from the germline J gene. The chain couples TRBV13-1 to TRBJ2-2, with TRBD2 matching 10 bases. From germline, CDR1 is NSHNY and CDR2 SYGAGN. V dropped 0 bases and J dropped 3; count of bases not matched to a gene: 5. The CDR3 loop spans 17 amino acids. The CDR3 bases that were read are TGTGCCAGCAGTGATGCGCTGGGGGGGCGCTACACCGGG. It translates to CASSDALGGRYTG. The whole CDR3 region reads CASSDALGGRYTGQLYF.

This clone was counted a few times. Genes and germline are mouse. The read terminates 4 residues ahead of where the CDR3 ends, so the germline J gene completes it. The chain has TRBV13-2 and TRBJ2-2; TRBD1 agrees at 7 bases. Losses at the gene ends were 5 bases for V and 6 bases for J; bases not matched to a gene: 1. From germline, CDR1 is NNHNN and CDR2 SYGAGS (reference sequence). CDR3 size: 12 residues. Here the CDR3 reads CASGGTAGQLYF. Incomplete CDR3 DNA: TGTGCCAGCGGGGGGACAGCCGGG.

This clone has just a few counts. Gene names and germline refer to mouse. The read ends 4 residues early relative to the CDR3; the germline J gene fills the gap. Different DNA sequences within this sample yield the same CDR3. V gene TRBV1 combines with J gene TRBJ2-7; D perhaps matches TRBD2 (5 bases). The V gene's germline CDR1 is NSQYPW and CDR2 LRSPGD (reference sequence). CDR3 length equals 13 residues. Trimming shortened V by 3 bases and J by 0 bases, and 6 bases separated the two germline ends. The CDR3 sequence: CTCSAGVSYEQYF. The CDR3 bases that were read are TGCACCTGCAGTGCTGGGGTCTCCTAT.

Regarding this clone: Genes and germline are mouse. The CDR3 extends 4 residues past the end of the read, so its final part is completed from the germline J gene. This rearrangement joins TRBV13-1 to TRBJ2-1; tentatively, D is TRBD2 (7 bases). Trimming cost V 0 bases and J 0 bases, with 16 bases left between them. Germline-derived CDR1 and CDR2 are NSHNY and SYGAGN. The CDR3 contains 18 residues. CDR3 DNA (partial): TGTGCCAGCAGTGATGTGGGGGGCGCCAGTTATAACTATGCT. Its translation: CASSDVGGASYNYA. In full, the CDR3 is CASSDVGGASYNYAEQFF.